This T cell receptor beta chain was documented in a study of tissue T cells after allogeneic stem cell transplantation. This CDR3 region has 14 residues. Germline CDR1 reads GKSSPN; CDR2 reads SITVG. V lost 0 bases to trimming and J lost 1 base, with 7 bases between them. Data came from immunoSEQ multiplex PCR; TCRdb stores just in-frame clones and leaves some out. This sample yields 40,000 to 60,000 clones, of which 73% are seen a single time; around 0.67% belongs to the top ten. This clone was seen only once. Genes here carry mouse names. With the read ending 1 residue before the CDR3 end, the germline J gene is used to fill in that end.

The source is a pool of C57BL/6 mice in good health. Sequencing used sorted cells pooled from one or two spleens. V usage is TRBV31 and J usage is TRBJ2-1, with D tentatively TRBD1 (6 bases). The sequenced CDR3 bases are TGTGCCTGGAGTCTTGGGACAAACTATGCTGAGCAGTTC. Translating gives CAWSLGTNYAEQF. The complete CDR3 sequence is CAWSLGTNYAEQFF. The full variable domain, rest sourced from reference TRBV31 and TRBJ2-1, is AQTIHQWPVAEIKAVGSPLSLGCTIKGKSSPNLYWYWQATGGTLQQLFYSITVGQVESVVQLNLSASRPKDDQFILSTEKLLLSHSGFYLCAWSLGTNYAEQFFGPGTRLTVL.